The TCR beta chain under discussion was sequenced for a study of blood T cell repertoires in COVID-19. Seattle researchers signed up patients amid active infection and tracked them longitudinally. Germline assignment: CDR1 MGHRA and CDR2 YSYEKL. There are 15 residues in the CDR3. Trimming pared 4 bases from V and 5 bases from J, leaving 17 bases between. The data were produced by immunoSEQ multiplex PCR, yet TCRdb's version contains in-frame clones alone and is incomplete. The repertoire consists of fewer than 350,000 clones, with approximately 89% occurring once and the leading ten covering 3% to 4.5%.

This TCR was recovered from a woman aged 55-69 years with COVID-19, enrolled during active disease. Sequencing was carried out using peripheral blood. The chain recombines TRBV4-1 with TRBJ1-1; D may be TRBD1 (6 bases). CDR3 coding DNA: TGCGCCAGCAGCCGTCGACAGGATATTGCGACTGAAGCTTTCTTT. Protein product: CASSRRQDIATEAFF.